This T cell receptor beta chain was obtained from a study of T cells in Graves' hyperthyroidism and ophthalmopathy. Study-wide background: Blood from the periphery was taken at initial diagnosis, before any treatment. General observations from the study: Peripheral blood also featured most of the thyroid clonotypes expanded above 0.001.

A word on this clonotype: Antigen specificity is unknown.

Clinical symptoms, serum thyroxine and TRAb, thyroid ultrasound and orbital computed tomography were used for the diagnoses. After removal of 5 bases from V and 0 bases from J, the junction contained 12 bases not matched to a gene. This CDR3 region has 16 residues. Germline V lookup: CDR1 DFQATT, CDR2 SNEGSKA (reference sequence). RNA transcripts gave rise to amplified TCR beta CDR3 regions. The HTBI primer set drove a first-round RT-PCR of the TCR CDR3. TCRdb fed the multiplex PCR reads into MiXCR, producing one record per CDR3 protein. In the table there are roughly 700,000 distinct CDR3 sequences, around a sixth of which are singletons.

The specimen was blood. This receptor was identified in a man between 45 and 60 years old with Graves' hyperthyroidism. V and J are TRBV20-1 and TRBJ2-7, with 8 bases matching TRBD2. The CDR3 is CSAGLPGGRSSYEQYF. CDR3 DNA: TGCAGTGCTGGCCTGCCGGGCGGGAGGAGCTCCTACGAGCAGTACTTC.